Listed below are T cell receptor beta chains from one sample, sequenced in a study of radiotherapy plus CTLA-4 blockade in lung cancer. Only in-frame clones appear in the TCRdb table, and some are missing; sequencing was by immunoSEQ multiplex PCR. The sample holds about 120,000 clones; about 90% are singletons and the top ten take approximately 6.6%. Material: peripheral blood, obtained from a patient treated with radiotherapy plus ipilimumab. The receptors were gathered from a human donor with non-small cell lung cancer that progressed on radiotherapy plus ipilimumab. Each CDR3 is given with its conserved first and last residue. A D gene is named only where the DNA matches it firmly. Expanded clones get a size class; other rows say once, few or many, or leave the size out.

V gene	D gene	clone size	J gene	CDR3 DNA	CDR3 protein
TRBV29-1	.	.	TRBJ2-5	TGCAGCGTTGAAGGATTCGCGGGGGAGACCCAGTACTTC	CSVEGFAGETQYF
TRBV27	.	.	TRBJ2-1	TGTGCCAGCAGCGTGTCTGAGTACAATGAGCAGTTCTTC	CASSVSEYNEQFF
TRBV6-1	.	.	TRBJ2-2	TGTGCCAGCAGTGAAGAAACAGCAACGAACACCGGGGAGCTGTTTTTT	CASSEETATNTGELFF
TRBV7-2	.	.	TRBJ1-3	TGTGCCAGCAGCTTAGTCACTGGAAACACCATATATTTT	CASSLVTGNTIYF
TRBV5-1	TRBD2	once	TRBJ2-1	TGCGCCAGCAGCTTGGTAGCGGGAGGTGGTGAGCAGTTCTTC	CASSLVAGGGEQFF
TRBV29-1	TRBD2	.	TRBJ2-3	TGCAGCGTAGACGGGACTAGCGGGAGTATCTCAGATACGCAGTATTTT	CSVDGTSGSISDTQYF
TRBV9	TRBD2	.	TRBJ2-2	TGTGCCAGCAGCGTAGTTATAGCGGGATACGCCGGGGAGCTGTTTTTT	CASSVVIAGYAGELFF
TRBV19	.	.	TRBJ1-5	TGTGCCAGTAGTATCGGGGGGGGGAGTCAGCCCCAGCATTTT	CASSIGGGSQPQHF
TRBV28	.	.	TRBJ2-6	TGTGCCAGCAGTTCACGTACCGGAGGGATGGCTGGGGCCAACGTCCTGACTTTC	CASSSRTGGMAGANVLTF
TRBV6-1	.	.	TRBJ1-3	TGTGCCAGCAGTGAGTTCGCAGGCTTTGGGGTAAACACCATATATTTT	CASSEFAGFGVNTIYF
TRBV10-3	.	.	TRBJ1-2	TGTGCCATCAGTGAAAACTATGGCTACACCTTC	CAISENYGYTF
TRBV12-5	.	.	TRBJ1-1	TGTGCTAGTGGTTTGGACCGCCTCCCTTGGACTTTCTTT	CASGLDRLPWTFF
TRBV5-1	.	.	TRBJ1-1	TGCGCCAGCAGATTGGAAGAGCTCTACACTGAAGCTTTCTTT	CASRLEELYTEAFF
TRBV5-6	.	.	TRBJ2-7	TGTGCCAGCAGCTTGGGGGGTTGGGCCACCTACTACGAGCAGTACTTC	CASSLGGWATYYEQYF
TRBV2	TRBD1	.	TRBJ1-3	TGTGCCAGCACGTCCATAGACAGGGCAGTCACTGGAAACACCATATATTTT	CASTSIDRAVTGNTIYF
TRBV6-5	.	.	TRBJ1-5	TGTGCCAGCACTATGGACACCCCCCAGCCCCAGCATTTT	CASTMDTPQPQHF
TRBV6-5	TRBD2	.	TRBJ2-7	TGTGCCAGCAGTTCGTGGACTAGCGGGAGTTATGAGCAGTACTTC	CASSSWTSGSYEQYF
TRBV18	.	.	TRBJ2-7	TGTGCCAGCTCACCGGGGTCGGGAGAGCAGTACTTC	CASSPGSGEQYF
TRBV5-6	TRBD1	.	TRBJ1-1	TGTGCCAGCAGCGCCGGGACAGGGGTGAACACTGAAGCTTTCTTT	CASSAGTGVNTEAFF
TRBV11-2	TRBD2	.	TRBJ2-3	TGTGCCAGCCGCCGGGGGGAAGGGACGCAGTATTTT	CASRRGEGTQYF
TRBV7-2	.	.	TRBJ1-2	TGTGCCAGCAGCTTACCAGGGACCCTCTATGGCTACACCTTC	CASSLPGTLYGYTF
TRBV6-1	.	.	TRBJ1-3	TGTGCCAGCAGTATGCGAGATGTGGCTGGAAACACCATATATTTT	CASSMRDVAGNTIYF
TRBV11-3	.	.	TRBJ2-2	TGTGCCAGCAGCCCTTCGGTGGCCGGGGAGCTGTTTTTT	CASSPSVAGELFF
TRBV7-6	.	.	TRBJ1-1	TGTGCCAGCAGCTTAGGGAACAATATATTGAACACTGAAGCTTTCTTT	CASSLGNNILNTEAFF
TRBV18	.	.	TRBJ1-1	TGTGCCAGCTCACCAGGGGGCTCTGAAGCTTTCTTT	CASSPGGSEAFF
TRBV11-1	.	.	TRBJ2-3	TGTGCCAGCAGCTCCAAAGCGGGCCTCACAGATACGCAGTATTTT	CASSSKAGLTDTQYF
TRBV7-3	.	.	TRBJ2-2	TGTGCCAGCAGCTTATCCGGAGCCGGGGAGCTGTTTTTT	CASSLSGAGELFF
TRBV27	.	.	TRBJ2-1	TGTGCCAGCAGTTCCGGACGAGTCAATGAGCAGTTCTTC	CASSSGRVNEQFF
TRBV19	TRBD1	.	TRBJ1-2	TGTGCCAGTAGTATTACGGGACAGCTTTATGGCTACACCTTC	CASSITGQLYGYTF
TRBV5-4	.	.	TRBJ2-3	TGTGCCAGCAGAGTTCCTAGCACAGATACGCAGTATTTT	CASRVPSTDTQYF
TRBV5-1	.	few	TRBJ2-7	TGCGCCAGCAGCTTGGACGACAACTACGAGCAGTACTTC	CASSLDDNYEQYF
TRBV15	TRBD1	.	TRBJ1-5	TGTGCCACCAGCAGGGACAGGGGGCTTAGTCAGCCCCAGCATTTT	CATSRDRGLSQPQHF
TRBV7-2	.	.	TRBJ2-7	TGTGCCAGCAGCACAGGGTATGAGCAGTACTTC	CASSTGYEQYF
TRBV6-5	TRBD1	.	TRBJ1-2	TGTGCCAGCAGACGGGACAGTAACTATGGCTACACCTTC	CASRRDSNYGYTF
TRBV10-3	.	.	TRBJ1-1	TGTGCCATCAGTGGGGCCTCCGGGCGGACTGAAGCTTTCTTT	CAISGASGRTEAFF
TRBV5-1	TRBD1	.	TRBJ1-2	TGCGCCAGCAGCTCCGGGACAGGGCATAACTATGGCTACACCTTC	CASSSGTGHNYGYTF
TRBV20-1	.	.	TRBJ2-5	TGCAGTGCTTTACAAGAGACCCAGTACTTC	CSALQETQYF
TRBV10-2	.	.	TRBJ2-7	TGCGCCAGCAGTGAGTCGTGGGGGTTACGAGACGAGCAGTACTTC	CASSESWGLRDEQYF
TRBV2	.	.	TRBJ1-2	TGTGCCAGCAGTGAGGGACTCGGGGGCTACACCTTC	CASSEGLGGYTF
TRBV11-2	.	.	TRBJ1-4	TGTGCCAGCAGCTTGGGGTTAAATGAAAAACTGTTTTTT	CASSLGLNEKLFF
TRBV18	.	.	TRBJ1-1	TGTGCCAGCTCACCAAGGCCGGACACTGAAGCTTTCTTT	CASSPRPDTEAFF
TRBV5-1	.	.	TRBJ1-1	TGCGCCAGCAGCTTGACACAGGAGAACACTGAAGCTTTCTTT	CASSLTQENTEAFF
TRBV5-4	TRBD1	.	TRBJ1-1	TGTGCCAGCAGCCCAGGGGGCGCGGCTGGGAACACTGAAGCTTTCTTT	CASSPGGAAGNTEAFF
TRBV6-5	TRBD1	.	TRBJ1-1	TGTGCCAGCAGAGGAACCGGGACAGGGAGTACTGAAGCTTTCTTT	CASRGTGTGSTEAFF
TRBV25-1	.	.	TRBJ1-2	TGTGCCAGCAGTGAATGGCCCCAGGGAGGCTATGGCTACACCTTC	CASSEWPQGGYGYTF
TRBV23-1	.	.	TRBJ2-7	TGCGCCAGCAGTCAATCGCTAGCGACCTACGAGCAGTACTTC	CASSQSLATYEQYF
TRBV10-3	TRBD2	.	TRBJ2-3	TGTGCCATTGCGCCTAGCGGGGCAGATACGCAGTATTTT	CAIAPSGADTQYF